This entry describes one T cell receptor beta chain. This record belongs to a study of T cell responses to AZD1222 COVID-19 vaccine. The junction had 5 bases not matched to a gene; V was cut back by 1 base and J by 0 bases. The CDR3 consists of 17 residues. CDR1 is SEHNR and CDR2 is FQNEAQ in the germline V gene (reference sequence). TCRdb's copy holds only in-frame clones and misses some; the assay was immunoSEQ multiplex PCR. The sample comprises about 77,000 clones, 92% of which are singletons, and approximately 5% rests with the top ten. The TCR was taken from an adult who received the AZD1222 COVID-19 vaccine. J is TRBJ1-1 and V is TRBV7-9; 10 bases align to TRBD1. The starting material was peripheral blood, obtained 28 days after the second AZD1222 dose. The CDR3 region is CASSLVWDRGMNTEAFF. DNA of the CDR3: TGTGCCAGCAGCTTAGTGTGGGACAGGGGAATGAACACTGAAGCTTTCTTT.